What follows are 24 T cell receptor beta chains derived from one specimen sequenced in a study of T cells after yellow fever vaccination. TCRdb re-analysed the 5' RACE reads in MiXCR, keeping a single row per CDR3 protein. The repertoire has hundreds of thousands of distinct CDR3 sequences, 20% to 25% of them found once; the top ten carry about a sixth. Material: PBMCs, obtained 21 days after the first yellow fever vaccination. These receptor sequences come from a man aged 18 to 30 who received the YFV17D yellow fever vaccine.

In its sample, this clonotype was seen many times. In DNA form, the CDR3 reads TGTGCCAGCAGTTTAAAGAGACAGAGTGGTGATCAGCCCCAGCATTTT. This gives the protein CASSLKRQSGDQPQHF. The chain uses TRBV12-3 or TRBV12-4 and TRBJ1-5; maybe TRBD1 (5 bases). The CDR3 contains 16 residues. Trimming shortened V by 2 bases and J by 5 bases, and 16 bases separated the two germline ends.

This clonotype was detected only a few times. The chain carries TRBV20-1 and TRBJ2-7; maybe TRBD2 (5 bases). CDR1 is DFQATT and CDR2 is SNEGSKA in the germline V gene (reference sequence). The V gene lost 5 bases and the J gene lost 3 bases, with 20 bases spanning the gap. The length of the CDR3 is 15 residues. CDR3 residues: CSALASFGVLYEQYF. The CDR3 DNA follows: TGCAGTGCTTTGGCATCTTTCGGGGTCCTCTACGAGCAGTACTTC.

This clonotype was seen repeatedly, ten times or more. The DNA for the CDR3 is TGCAGTGCTAGAGATGGAAGAGGGGCCTATGAGCAGTTCTTC. Amino acid sequence: CSARDGRGAYEQFF. The rearrangement uses TRBV20-1 and TRBJ2-1; D possibly uses TRBD1 or TRBD2 (5 bases each). V lost 0 bases and J 8 bases, leaving 14 bases between the germline ends. The CDR3 runs 14 residues. The germline CDR1 and CDR2 sequences are DFQATT and SNEGSKA (reference sequence).

In this sample, this clonotype turned up a few times. The chain couples TRBV5-6 to TRBJ2-7; TRBD1 is a possible D gene (5 bases). The CDR3 runs 14 residues. V lost 0 bases and J lost 4, with 11 bases in between. The V gene's germline CDR1 is SGHDT and CDR2 YYEEEE. CDR3 loop: CASSLALGRYEQYF. CDR3 nucleotides: TGTGCCAGCAGCTTGGCCTTGGGGCGTTACGAGCAGTACTTC.

The chain carries TRBV4-1 and TRBJ2-4; no clear D. Germline V CDR1 and CDR2: MGHRA, YSYEKL. V shed 2 bases and J shed 0 bases, with 5 bases lying between them. The CDR3 contains 14 residues. This chain's CDR3 is CASSQYLAKNIQYF. CDR3 DNA sequence: TGCGCCAGCAGCCAATATCTAGCCAAAAACATTCAGTACTTC.

A word on this clonotype: Because the CDR3 is missing its conserved closing phenylalanine or tryptophan, this is likely a read error. J is TRBJ2-3 and V is TRBV2; a weak D match, TRBD2 (6 bases). Germline CDR1 is SNHLY and CDR2 is FYNNEI. The CDR3 extends over 14 amino acids. Deletions cut 6 bases from V and 5 bases from J, with 15 bases between. This CDR3 reads CASRVDQGGDTQYL. The CDR3 coding sequence is TGTGCCAGCAGGGTTGACCAGGGAGGAGATACGCAGTATCTT.

This clonotype has a handful of counts. The chain joins TRBV12-3 or TRBV12-4 to TRBJ2-5; D possibly corresponds to TRBD2 (6 bases). The CDR3 loop spans 12 amino acids. The germline V and J ends were trimmed by 7 bases and 7 bases, with 13 bases remaining between them. The CDR3 DNA is TGTGCCAGCACCTCCGCCGGGGGGACCCAGTACTTC. Translating it yields CASTSAGGTQYF.

This clonotype was recorded a few times. This chain connects TRBV27 to TRBJ2-1; weak D call: TRBD1 (6 bases). The CDR3 loop spans 16 amino acids. The V gene's germline CDR1 is MNHEY and CDR2 SMNVEV (reference sequence). V lost 3 bases and J lost 0, with 12 bases in between. The CDR3 spells CASSFSETGSYNEQFF. The CDR3 DNA follows: TGTGCCAGCAGTTTCTCCGAGACAGGCTCCTACAATGAGCAGTTCTTC.

In this sample, this clonotype turned up a few times. The chain is built from TRBV4-2 and TRBJ2-2; TRBD2 matches at 10 bases. Germline V CDR1 and CDR2: LGHNA, YNFKEQ. The CDR3 runs to 21 residues. V was clipped by 4 bases and J by 5 bases; unmatched bases: 22. The CDR3 loop reads CASSRRLSSGGGTTSTGELFF. The CDR3 region has the DNA TGTGCCAGCAGCCGTCGTCTGTCCAGCGGGGGGGGGACGACGAGTACCGGGGAGCTGTTTTTT.

This clonotype was counted only a few times. The chain is built from TRBV18 and TRBJ2-2; D remains unclear. The CDR3 totals 15 residues. The ends were cut back, 3 bases at V and 1 base at J, with 9 bases in the middle. The germline V gene has CDR1 KGHSH and CDR2 LQKENI. The CDR3 loop is CASSPKSRNTGELFF. The CDR3 DNA is TGTGCCAGCTCACCTAAAAGCAGGAACACCGGGGAGCTGTTTTTT.

This clonotype was picked up a small number of times. The V and J genes are TRBV30 and TRBJ2-7; TRBD2 matches 7 bases. The trim removed 2 bases at V and 3 bases at J, leaving 7 bases unmatched. CDR3 length: 14 amino acids. Germline-derived CDR1 and CDR2 are GTSNPN and SVGIG (reference sequence). CDR3 loop: CAWSKTSRDYEQYF. For the CDR3, the DNA is TGTGCCTGGAGTAAGACTAGCAGGGACTACGAGCAGTACTTC.

The rearrangement uses TRBV4-3 and TRBJ2-3; D is unclear. Trimming cost V 0 bases and J 3 bases, with 13 bases left between them. The germline CDR1 and CDR2 sequences are LGHNA and YSLEER. CDR3 length equals 16 residues. CDR3 sequence reads: CASSQEASAKTDTQYF. Here the CDR3 DNA reads TGCGCCAGCAGCCAAGAGGCTTCCGCGAAGACAGATACGCAGTATTTT.

Only a few counts were recorded for this clonotype. The V call is TRBV5-1, the J call TRBJ2-2, with D hard to call. The length of the CDR3 is 14 residues. Germline V gene data show CDR1 as SGHRS and CDR2 as YFSETQ. The ends were cut back, 2 bases at V and 6 bases at J, with 11 bases in the middle. The CDR3 here is CASSFPEAAGELFF. DNA for the CDR3: TGCGCCAGCAGCTTCCCCGAGGCGGCCGGGGAGCTGTTTTTT.

This chain connects TRBV20-1 to TRBJ2-7, with 7 bases matching TRBD2. V trimming: 0 bases; J trimming: 1 base; junction bases outside the gene matches: 3. This CDR3 region has 14 residues. Per the germline V gene, CDR1 is DFQATT and CDR2 is SNEGSKA (reference sequence). CDR3 residues: CSARDTSASYEQYV. The CDR3 DNA reads TGCAGTGCTAGAGATACTAGCGCATCCTACGAGCAGTACGTC.

The chain combines TRBV7-9 with TRBJ2-3; D possibly uses TRBD1 or TRBD2 (7 bases each). V was pared by 10 bases and J by 4 bases, with 15 bases between. Per the germline V gene, CDR1 is SEHNR and CDR2 is FQNEAQ (reference sequence). The CDR3 totals 13 residues. CDR3 nucleotide sequence: TGTGCCACCAGGGGGGGTTCATCAGATACGCAGTATTTT. It codes for CATRGGSSDTQYF. Using reference TRBV7-9 and TRBJ2-3 for the parts outside the CDR3, the full variable domain is DTGVSQNPRHKITKRGQNVTFRCDPISEHNRLYWYRQTLGQGPEFLTYFQNEAQLEKSRLLSDRFSAERPKGSFSTLEIQRTEQGDSAMYLCATRGGSSDTQYFGPGTRLTVL.

This clonotype was detected ten times or more. The genes are TRBV4-3 and TRBJ2-2, with TRBD2 as a possible D gene (5 bases). CDR1 LGHNA and CDR2 YSLEER come from the germline V gene. The CDR3 is 14 residues long. V lost 0 bases and J lost 5, with 7 bases in between. CDR3 bases: TGCGCCAGCAGCCAAGATCGGAGGACCGGGGAGCTGTTTTTT. Its protein product is CASSQDRRTGELFF.

This clonotype appeared many times. For the CDR3, the DNA is TGTGCCAGCAGTACGACAGGTATCTCACCCCTCCACTTT. Encoded protein: CASSTTGISPLHF. The chain uses TRBV6-6 and TRBJ1-6; TRBD1 is a possible D gene (6 bases). The CDR3 extends over 13 amino acids. V was pared by 5 bases and J by 10 bases, with 12 bases between. Germline V gene sequence: CDR1 MNHNY, CDR2 SVGAGI (reference sequence).

This clonotype was observed a handful of times. This chain links TRBV7-9 with TRBJ1-2, with 7 bases matching TRBD1. Germline loops: CDR1 SEHNR, CDR2 FQNEAQ (reference sequence). Losses at the gene ends were 5 bases for V and 4 bases for J; bases not matched to a gene: 7. The CDR3 has 14 residues. The CDR3 coding sequence is TGTGCCAGCAGCCACGGACAGGCAGCCTATGGCTACACCTTC. It translates to CASSHGQAAYGYTF.

This clonotype was seen more than once but under ten times. As DNA, the CDR3 is TGTGCCAGCAGCACCCAGCGGGGGGCTGGAAAGACCCAGTACTTC. It specifies CASSTQRGAGKTQYF. V gene TRBV4-2 combines with J gene TRBJ2-5; TRBD2 matches at 9 bases. CDR3 length: 15 amino acids. Unmatched junction bases numbered 10, after V lost 5 bases and J lost 6 bases. Germline CDR1 LGHNA, CDR2 YNFKEQ.

This rearrangement joins TRBV5-4 to TRBJ1-6; TRBD1 is a possible D gene (6 bases). V lost 0 bases and J lost 8, with 18 bases in between. This CDR3 spans 17 amino acids. Germline CDR1 and CDR2: SGHNT and YYREEE (reference sequence). As DNA, the CDR3 is TGTGCCAGCAGCTTGGAAGTTACAGGGTACGTGGATTCACCCCTCCACTTT. Translation: CASSLEVTGYVDSPLHF. The full variable domain, rest sourced from reference TRBV5-4 and TRBJ1-6, is ETGVTQSPTHLIKTRGQQVTLRCSSQSGHNTVSWYQQALGQGPQFIFQYYREEENGRGNFPPRFSGLQFPNYSSELNVNALELDDSALYLCASSLEVTGYVDSPLHFGNGTRLTVT.

This clonotype appeared a few times. The chain links TRBV20-1 to TRBJ2-1, with 8 bases that match TRBD2. The germline V gene encodes CDR1 DFQATT and CDR2 SNEGSKA (reference sequence). The CDR3 is made up of 16 amino acids. Trimming took 0 bases from V and 2 from J; bases not matched to a gene: 6. Here the CDR3 reads CSARDHQRGPYNEQFF. For the CDR3, the DNA is TGCAGTGCTAGAGATCACCAGCGGGGGCCCTACAATGAGCAGTTCTTC.

The chain uses TRBV5-1 and TRBJ2-4, with D unresolved. CDR1 SGHRS and CDR2 YFSETQ come from the germline V gene. This CDR3 region has 13 residues. V lost 5 bases and J 3 bases, leaving 9 bases between the germline ends. CDR3 in DNA: TGCGCCAGCAGGGTGGGCGACAAAAACATTCAGTACTTC. Amino acids: CASRVGDKNIQYF.

The chain recombines TRBV7-9 with TRBJ2-3, with D possibly TRBD2 on 6 matching bases. Germline values: CDR1 SEHNR, CDR2 FQNEAQ (reference sequence). Trimming took off 4 bases at V and 2 bases at J, with 19 bases between the two ends. This CDR3 comprises 17 residues. The CDR3: CASSSLLAGGVTDTQYF. The DNA of the CDR3 is TGTGCCAGCAGCTCCCTGCTGGCCGGGGGAGTCACAGATACGCAGTATTTT.

The genes are TRBV4-1 and TRBJ1-1; D is ambiguous. The V end was cut by 0 bases, the J end by 11 bases, with 16 bases between. This CDR3 comprises 14 residues. CDR1 and CDR2 from the germline V gene are MGHRA and YSYEKL. Written as DNA, the CDR3 is TGCGCCAGCAGCCAAGAACCTCTCCCCCCGGCGGCTTTCTTT. Translated: CASSQEPLPPAAFF.